This T cell receptor (beta chain) comes out of a study of T cell changes during pregnancy in multiple sclerosis. CDR3 length: 12 amino acids. The germline CDR1 and CDR2 sequences are MNHEY and SVGAGI. V gave up 2 bases and J gave up 7 bases, with 8 bases separating them. Produced via immunoSEQ multiplex PCR; TCRdb's table is partial and in-frame only. Here the sample spans about 31,000 clones, around 90% being singletons. The count of this clone is one. Sequenced here: CD4+ T cells from peripheral blood mononuclear cells, sampled in the first trimester of pregnancy. This TCR came from a female donor in good health, enrolled as a control in a pregnancy study. The gene calls are TRBV6-5 and TRBJ1-2; D perhaps matches TRBD1 (5 bases). CDR3 bases: TGTGCCAGCAGTTACCGGAGGGGTGGCTACACCTTC. Translated: CASSYRRGGYTF.